This T cell receptor (beta chain) was sequenced in a study of beta chain features in type 1 diabetes. Findings and caveats of the study: Shortening of TCRB CDR3s, moderate but significant, appeared in all four CD4+ subsets of Type 1 diabetes patients.

There are a few counts of this clone. Its antigen is as yet unknown. All of the isolated RNA was reverse transcribed, so expressed TCRB transcripts were sequenced. Some clones are missing from TCRdb's copy, which holds only in-frame ones; the method was immunoSEQ multiplex PCR. The sample holds around 160,000 clones; 63% are singletons and the top ten take about 0.091%. Trimming cost V 1 base and J 5 bases, with 4 bases left between them. The CDR3 length is 12 residues. Germline values: CDR1 LGHNA, CDR2 YSLEER. A single heparinised blood sample, averaging roughly 110 mL, was obtained per donor. The receptor was derived from a man aged 25 to 40 with type 1 diabetes. Sequencing used naive CD4+ T cells from blood. V is TRBV4-3 and J is TRBJ2-3; D is unresolved. The CDR3 is CASSQARDTQYF. The CDR3 DNA follows: TGCGCCAGCAGCCAAGCAAGAGATACGCAGTATTTT.